Sequencing of this T cell receptor beta chain was carried out in a study of blood T cell repertoires in COVID-19. In its sample, this clone was seen a few times. The ends were cut back, 7 bases at V and 0 bases at J, with 13 bases in the middle. Germline lookup yields CDR1 LNHDA and CDR2 SQIVND (reference sequence). This CDR3 comprises 15 residues. Sequencing used immunoSEQ multiplex PCR; TCRdb keeps in-frame clones, though not all of them. The sample lists some 160,000 clones, around four fifths occurring once. The cohort comprised adults aged roughly 18 to 95 years residing in 20 to 30 US areas. The receptor comes from a woman in her 40s who had recovered from COVID-19. The chain is built from TRBV19 and TRBJ1-5; D gene ambiguous. The sequenced sample was PBMCs or T cells enriched from blood (not recorded which). Here the CDR3 DNA reads TGTGCCAGTACCCCGGGGTTATATAGCAATCAGCCCCAGCATTTT. It translates to CASTPGLYSNQPQHF.